Shown below are 20 T cell receptor beta chains from a single sample sequenced in a study of blood T cells in healthy people across ages. Sample-barcoded 5' priming and a J-beta primer mix drove a second PCR of 7 to 11 cycles. TCRdb re-derived calls from the 5' RACE reads in MiXCR, one entry per CDR3 protein. This repertoire shows around 800,000 distinct CDR3 sequences, more than 40% found once; its top ten account for about a fifth. Material for sequencing was blood. These receptors were obtained from a man between 60 and 75 years old in good health.

The chain carries TRBV12-3 or TRBV12-4 and TRBJ2-4; 9 bases line up with TRBD1. Unmatched junction bases numbered 2, after V lost 4 bases and J lost 1 base. The CDR3 runs 15 residues. The CDR3 region is CASSYGQGAKNIQYF. DNA for the CDR3: TGTGCCAGCAGTTACGGACAGGGGGCCAAAAACATTCAGTACTTC.

This clonotype was detected only a few times. The V gene is TRBV4-3, the J gene TRBJ1-1; 7 nucleotides agree with TRBD1. This CDR3 comprises 17 residues. From germline, CDR1 is LGHNA and CDR2 YSLEER. After removal of 0 bases from V and 1 base from J, the junction contained 8 bases not matched to a gene. CDR3 sequence: CASSQERVGQRNTEAFF. CDR3 bases: TGCGCCAGCAGCCAAGAAAGGGTGGGACAGAGGAACACTGAAGCTTTCTTT.

This clonotype appeared a few times. This chain uses TRBV20-1 with TRBJ2-5; the D is unclear. This CDR3 is 11 amino acids long. The V and J ends lost 5 bases and 4 bases respectively, with 8 bases between them. The germline V gene has CDR1 DFQATT and CDR2 SNEGSKA (reference sequence). The CDR3 sequence: CSAQTGETQYF. DNA for the CDR3: TGCAGTGCTCAGACGGGAGAGACCCAGTACTTC.

This clonotype was picked up a small number of times. The CDR3 nucleotides are TGCAGTGCTAGAGATCTGGGACCTCAGTTAGAGCAGTACTTC. Translation gives CSARDLGPQLEQYF. The genes are TRBV20-1 and TRBJ2-4; the D call may be TRBD1 or TRBD2 (5 bases each). Trimming took off 0 bases at V and 13 bases at J, with 19 bases between the two ends. Per germline, CDR1 DFQATT and CDR2 SNEGSKA (reference sequence). The CDR3 sequence is 14 residues long.

The chain recombines TRBV7-2 with TRBJ2-4; 7 nucleotides align to TRBD2. The J call may be in error: the DNA end matches TRBJ2-5 better. The CDR3 is made up of 13 amino acids. Germline CDR1 reads SGHTA; CDR2 reads FQGNSA. CDR3 residues: CASTVVGGETQYF. The DNA of the CDR3 is TGTGCCAGCACCGTTGTCGGGGGGGAGACCCAGTACTTC.

The rearrangement uses TRBV15 and TRBJ2-3; TRBD2 is a possible D gene (5 bases). This CDR3 spans 14 amino acids. The germline V gene encodes CDR1 LNHNV and CDR2 YYDKDF (reference sequence). Trimming left V 0 bases short and J 5 bases short, with 9 bases between. The DNA of the CDR3 is TGTGCCACCAGCAGAGATGAGGGCATAGATACGCAGTATTTT. This sequence encodes CATSRDEGIDTQYF.

CDR3 bases: TGTGCCAGCTCGCGGGACAGAAGGTGCTATGGCTACACCTTC. This encodes CASSRDRRCYGYTF. This chain uses TRBV6-1 with TRBJ1-2; 7 bases are shared with TRBD1. The J segment lost 4 bases and the V segment lost 8 bases, leaving 10 bases of the junction unmatched. The CDR3 covers 14 residues. CDR1 is MNHNS and CDR2 is SASEGT in the germline V gene.

The V gene is TRBV11-2, the J gene TRBJ2-1; D tentatively reads TRBD1 or TRBD2 (6 bases each). Trimming took off 1 base at V and 0 bases at J, with 16 bases between the two ends. The CDR3 totals 18 residues. Germline values: CDR1 SGHAT, CDR2 FQNNGV. CDR3 sequence: CASSLAAGHKSSYNEQFF. The CDR3 nucleotides are TGTGCCAGCAGCTTAGCCGCGGGACACAAAAGCTCCTACAATGAGCAGTTCTTC.

The V call is TRBV20-1, the J call TRBJ2-1; TRBD1 matches 10 bases. V dropped 4 bases and J dropped 7; count of bases not matched to a gene: 7. Germline V CDR1 and CDR2: DFQATT, SNEGSKA (reference sequence). The CDR3 loop spans 14 amino acids. The CDR3, as DNA: TGCAGTGCTATGAGACAGGGGGCGAGGAATGAGCAGTTCTTC. The encoded protein is CSAMRQGARNEQFF.

V and J are TRBV27 and TRBJ1-2; D not certain. Looked up from germline, CDR1 is MNHEY and CDR2 is SMNVEV (reference sequence). V dropped 5 bases and J dropped 2 bases, with 12 bases sitting between them. The length of the CDR3 is 14 residues. The CDR3 spells CASSDMTRNYGYTF. CDR3 DNA: TGTGCCAGCAGTGACATGACGAGGAACTATGGCTACACCTTC.

The V gene is TRBV5-1, the J gene TRBJ1-6, with unresolved D. Trimming took 4 bases from V and 11 from J, leaving 16 bases between them. Germline V gene lookup returns CDR1 SGHRS and CDR2 YFSETQ. The CDR3 covers 14 residues. CDR3: CASSPLGEETPLHF. As DNA, the CDR3 is TGCGCCAGCAGCCCACTCGGCGAAGAAACACCCCTCCACTTT.

V gene TRBV4-1 combines with J gene TRBJ2-4; D might be TRBD1 or TRBD2, each matching 6 bases. The CDR3 loop spans 22 amino acids. The germline V gene encodes CDR1 MGHRA and CDR2 YSYEKL. The V end lost 3 bases, the J end lost 4 bases, and 34 bases lay between the germline ends. CDR3 residues: CASSHSTPTRGEVSWGKNIQYF. The CDR3 DNA reads as TGCGCCAGCAGCCACTCCACTCCGACTAGGGGGGAGGTATCATGGGGGAAAAACATTCAGTACTTC.

This clonotype has more than one count but fewer than ten. The J gene is TRBJ2-7, the V gene TRBV20-1; D is undetermined. The CDR3 covers 13 residues. Between the trimmed V and J ends, which lost 1 base and 5 bases, there was a span of 12 bases. From germline, CDR1 is DFQATT and CDR2 SNEGSKA (reference sequence). CDR3 protein: CSARGRWLHEQYF. The CDR3, as DNA: TGCAGTGCTAGAGGAAGATGGCTTCACGAGCAGTACTTC.

In this sample, this clonotype turned up a few times. The rearrangement joins TRBV7-4 to TRBJ2-7; D may be TRBD1 or TRBD2 (5 bases each). The germline V and J ends were trimmed by 9 bases and 2 bases, with 11 bases remaining between them. Germline assignment: CDR1 SGHVT and CDR2 SQSDAQ. The CDR3 sequence is 12 residues long. CDR3 bases: TGTGCCAGTAGACCGGGACCCTACGAGCAGTACTTC. The encoded protein is CASRPGPYEQYF.

This clonotype was counted a single time. The chain joins TRBV3-1 to TRBJ2-1; D gene unclear. Germline lookup yields CDR1 LGHDT and CDR2 YNNKEL (reference sequence). The CDR3 has 12 residues. The germline V and J ends were trimmed by 2 bases and 5 bases, with 4 bases remaining between them. The CDR3 protein is CASSQSHNEQFF. As DNA, the CDR3 is TGTGCCAGCAGCCAATCTCACAATGAGCAGTTCTTC.

The chain carries TRBV5-1 and TRBJ2-2; a weak D match, TRBD1 (5 bases). The CDR3 is 13 residues long. Germline lookup yields CDR1 SGHRS and CDR2 YFSETQ. Trimming took 5 bases from V and 6 from J, leaving 11 bases between them. The CDR3 coding sequence is TGCGCCAGCAGGCCATCCAGGGCCGGGGAGCTGTTTTTT. Protein product: CASRPSRAGELFF.

The genes are TRBV7-2 and TRBJ1-5; TRBD1 aligns across 7 bases. Trimming took 5 bases from V and 6 from J; bases not matched to a gene: 10. The CDR3 consists of 15 residues. The germline CDR1 and CDR2 sequences are SGHTA and FQGNSA. The CDR3 bases are TGTGCCAGCAGCCGCCGGGAGGGGGCGGGTCAGCCCCAGCATTTT. As protein: CASSRREGAGQPQHF.

The CDR3, as DNA: TGCAGTGCTCACTCGCCCTTCCTCGGGACCGCTCCCACAGATACGCAGTATTTT. This codes for CSAHSPFLGTAPTDTQYF. J is TRBJ2-3 and V is TRBV20-1; either TRBD1 or TRBD2 may fit D (5 bases each). This CDR3 has 18 amino acids. Germline lookup yields CDR1 DFQATT and CDR2 SNEGSKA (reference sequence). Trimming removed 5 bases from V and 2 bases from J, with 26 bases in between.

The chain carries TRBV7-9 and TRBJ1-5; tentative D call: TRBD1 (6 bases). Germline-derived CDR1 and CDR2 are SEHNR and FQNEAQ (reference sequence). The CDR3 has 14 residues. V lost 5 bases to trimming and J lost 6 bases, with 14 bases between them. Here the CDR3 reads CASSDGTSSQPQHF. CDR3 DNA: TGTGCCAGCAGCGATGGGACATCGTCTCAGCCCCAGCATTTT.

This clonotype has a handful of counts. The chain carries TRBV7-2 and TRBJ2-1; 9 bases agree with TRBD1. The CDR3 is made up of 16 amino acids. After removal of 5 bases from V and 5 bases from J, the junction contained 10 bases not matched to a gene. Germline CDR1 reads SGHTA; CDR2 reads FQGNSA. The chain's CDR3 is CASSKGGTGSNNEQFF. The CDR3, as DNA: TGTGCCAGCAGCAAAGGCGGGACAGGGTCGAACAATGAGCAGTTCTTC. The full variable domain, in which reference TRBV7-2 and TRBJ2-1 provide the parts outside the CDR3, is GAGVSQSPSNKVTEKGKDVELRCDPISGHTALYWYRQSLGQGLEFLIYFQGNSAPDKSGLPSDRFSAERTGGSVSTLTIQRTQQEDSAVYLCASSKGGTGSNNEQFFGPGTRLTVL.